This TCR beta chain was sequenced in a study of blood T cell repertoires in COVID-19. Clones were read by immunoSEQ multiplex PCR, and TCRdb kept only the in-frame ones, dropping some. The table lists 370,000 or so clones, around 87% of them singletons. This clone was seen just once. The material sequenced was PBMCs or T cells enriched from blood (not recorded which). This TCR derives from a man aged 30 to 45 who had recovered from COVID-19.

The chain's CDR3 is CASSMIEGVQYF. CDR3 coding DNA: TGTGCCAGCAGCATGATAGAAGGGGTCCAGTACTTC. The V call is TRBV6-5, the J call TRBJ2-7, with a weak D call TRBD1 (5 bases). Germline V lookup: CDR1 MNHEY, CDR2 SVGAGI. This CDR3 comprises 12 residues. V was cut by 6 bases and J by 10 bases, with 16 bases left in between.